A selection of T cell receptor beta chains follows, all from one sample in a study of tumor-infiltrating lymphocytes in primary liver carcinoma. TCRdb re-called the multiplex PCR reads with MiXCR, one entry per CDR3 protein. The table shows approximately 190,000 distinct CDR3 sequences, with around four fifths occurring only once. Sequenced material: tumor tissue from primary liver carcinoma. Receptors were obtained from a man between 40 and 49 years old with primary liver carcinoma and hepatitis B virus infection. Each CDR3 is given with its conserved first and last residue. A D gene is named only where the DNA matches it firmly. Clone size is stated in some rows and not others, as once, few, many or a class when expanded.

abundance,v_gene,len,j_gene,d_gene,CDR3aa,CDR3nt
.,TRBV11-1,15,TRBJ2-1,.,CASKFQEPLDNEQFF,TGTGCCAGCAAGTTCCAGGAACCGCTGGACAATGAGCAGTTCTTC
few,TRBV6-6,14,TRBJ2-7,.,CASFRGTLSYEQYF,TGTGCCAGCTTTCGGGGCACCCTCTCCTACGAGCAGTATTTC
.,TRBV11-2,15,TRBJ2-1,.,CASSPRTSSCNEQFF,TGTGCCAGTAGCCCCAGGACTTCTTCCTGCAATGAGCAGTTCTTC
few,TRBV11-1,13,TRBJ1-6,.,CANSRTLVSPLHF,TGTGCCAACAGCCGCACACTGGTTTCACCTCTCCACTTT
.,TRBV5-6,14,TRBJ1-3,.,CASSFRGTANTIYF,TGTGCCAGCAGCTTCAGGGGCACTGCAAACACCATATATTTT
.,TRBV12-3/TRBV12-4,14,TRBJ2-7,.,CASTPGHGINEQYF,TGTGCCAGCACCCCCGGACATGGGATCAACGAGCAGTACTTC
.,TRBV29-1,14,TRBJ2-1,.,CGAHKTRGGDEQFF,TGCGGCGCCCATAAGACCAGAGGCGGCGATGAACAGTTCTTC
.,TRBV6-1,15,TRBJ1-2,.,CASNLRDTLNVSYTF,TGTGCCAGCAACCTCCGGGACACCCTTAATGTGAGCTACACCTTC
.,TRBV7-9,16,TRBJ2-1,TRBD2,CASSRLAGGPNNEQFF,TGTGCCAGCAGCCGACTAGCGGGGGGGCCCAACAATGAGCAGTTCTTC
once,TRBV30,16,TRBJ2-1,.,CAWSGSTANSYNEQIF,TGTGCCTGGAGTGGCTCAACTGCCAACTCCTACAATGAGCAGATCTTC
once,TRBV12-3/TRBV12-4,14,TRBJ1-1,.,CANRTSALETEAFF,TGTGCCAACAGGACCTCCGCTTTAGAGACTGAAGCTTTCTTT
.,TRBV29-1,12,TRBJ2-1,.,CSVALISWSEFF,TGCAGCGTCGCTCTTATTAGCTGGAGTGAGTTCTTC
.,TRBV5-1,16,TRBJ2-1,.,CASSLGNSFYYNEHFF,TGCGCCAGCAGCTTGGGTAACAGCTTTTACTACAATGAGCATTTCTTC
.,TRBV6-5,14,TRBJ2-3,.,CASNYSRFGDAQYF,TGTGCCAGCAATTACTCGAGGTTTGGAGATGCGCAGTATTTT